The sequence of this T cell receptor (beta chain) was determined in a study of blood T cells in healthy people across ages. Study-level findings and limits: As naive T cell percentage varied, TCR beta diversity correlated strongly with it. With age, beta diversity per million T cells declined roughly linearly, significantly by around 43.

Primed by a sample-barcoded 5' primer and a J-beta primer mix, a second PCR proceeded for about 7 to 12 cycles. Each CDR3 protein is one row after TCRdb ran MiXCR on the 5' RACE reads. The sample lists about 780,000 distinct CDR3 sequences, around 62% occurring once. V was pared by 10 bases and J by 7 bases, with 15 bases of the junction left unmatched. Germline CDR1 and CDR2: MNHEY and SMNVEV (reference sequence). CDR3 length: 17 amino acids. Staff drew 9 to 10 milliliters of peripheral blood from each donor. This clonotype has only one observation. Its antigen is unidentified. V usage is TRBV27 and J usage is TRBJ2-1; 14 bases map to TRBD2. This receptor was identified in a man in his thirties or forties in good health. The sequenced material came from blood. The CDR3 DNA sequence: TGTGCCACCAGACTAGCGGGAGGGCCCCCAAGCCCTAATGAGCAGTTCTTC. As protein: CATRLAGGPPSPNEQFF.